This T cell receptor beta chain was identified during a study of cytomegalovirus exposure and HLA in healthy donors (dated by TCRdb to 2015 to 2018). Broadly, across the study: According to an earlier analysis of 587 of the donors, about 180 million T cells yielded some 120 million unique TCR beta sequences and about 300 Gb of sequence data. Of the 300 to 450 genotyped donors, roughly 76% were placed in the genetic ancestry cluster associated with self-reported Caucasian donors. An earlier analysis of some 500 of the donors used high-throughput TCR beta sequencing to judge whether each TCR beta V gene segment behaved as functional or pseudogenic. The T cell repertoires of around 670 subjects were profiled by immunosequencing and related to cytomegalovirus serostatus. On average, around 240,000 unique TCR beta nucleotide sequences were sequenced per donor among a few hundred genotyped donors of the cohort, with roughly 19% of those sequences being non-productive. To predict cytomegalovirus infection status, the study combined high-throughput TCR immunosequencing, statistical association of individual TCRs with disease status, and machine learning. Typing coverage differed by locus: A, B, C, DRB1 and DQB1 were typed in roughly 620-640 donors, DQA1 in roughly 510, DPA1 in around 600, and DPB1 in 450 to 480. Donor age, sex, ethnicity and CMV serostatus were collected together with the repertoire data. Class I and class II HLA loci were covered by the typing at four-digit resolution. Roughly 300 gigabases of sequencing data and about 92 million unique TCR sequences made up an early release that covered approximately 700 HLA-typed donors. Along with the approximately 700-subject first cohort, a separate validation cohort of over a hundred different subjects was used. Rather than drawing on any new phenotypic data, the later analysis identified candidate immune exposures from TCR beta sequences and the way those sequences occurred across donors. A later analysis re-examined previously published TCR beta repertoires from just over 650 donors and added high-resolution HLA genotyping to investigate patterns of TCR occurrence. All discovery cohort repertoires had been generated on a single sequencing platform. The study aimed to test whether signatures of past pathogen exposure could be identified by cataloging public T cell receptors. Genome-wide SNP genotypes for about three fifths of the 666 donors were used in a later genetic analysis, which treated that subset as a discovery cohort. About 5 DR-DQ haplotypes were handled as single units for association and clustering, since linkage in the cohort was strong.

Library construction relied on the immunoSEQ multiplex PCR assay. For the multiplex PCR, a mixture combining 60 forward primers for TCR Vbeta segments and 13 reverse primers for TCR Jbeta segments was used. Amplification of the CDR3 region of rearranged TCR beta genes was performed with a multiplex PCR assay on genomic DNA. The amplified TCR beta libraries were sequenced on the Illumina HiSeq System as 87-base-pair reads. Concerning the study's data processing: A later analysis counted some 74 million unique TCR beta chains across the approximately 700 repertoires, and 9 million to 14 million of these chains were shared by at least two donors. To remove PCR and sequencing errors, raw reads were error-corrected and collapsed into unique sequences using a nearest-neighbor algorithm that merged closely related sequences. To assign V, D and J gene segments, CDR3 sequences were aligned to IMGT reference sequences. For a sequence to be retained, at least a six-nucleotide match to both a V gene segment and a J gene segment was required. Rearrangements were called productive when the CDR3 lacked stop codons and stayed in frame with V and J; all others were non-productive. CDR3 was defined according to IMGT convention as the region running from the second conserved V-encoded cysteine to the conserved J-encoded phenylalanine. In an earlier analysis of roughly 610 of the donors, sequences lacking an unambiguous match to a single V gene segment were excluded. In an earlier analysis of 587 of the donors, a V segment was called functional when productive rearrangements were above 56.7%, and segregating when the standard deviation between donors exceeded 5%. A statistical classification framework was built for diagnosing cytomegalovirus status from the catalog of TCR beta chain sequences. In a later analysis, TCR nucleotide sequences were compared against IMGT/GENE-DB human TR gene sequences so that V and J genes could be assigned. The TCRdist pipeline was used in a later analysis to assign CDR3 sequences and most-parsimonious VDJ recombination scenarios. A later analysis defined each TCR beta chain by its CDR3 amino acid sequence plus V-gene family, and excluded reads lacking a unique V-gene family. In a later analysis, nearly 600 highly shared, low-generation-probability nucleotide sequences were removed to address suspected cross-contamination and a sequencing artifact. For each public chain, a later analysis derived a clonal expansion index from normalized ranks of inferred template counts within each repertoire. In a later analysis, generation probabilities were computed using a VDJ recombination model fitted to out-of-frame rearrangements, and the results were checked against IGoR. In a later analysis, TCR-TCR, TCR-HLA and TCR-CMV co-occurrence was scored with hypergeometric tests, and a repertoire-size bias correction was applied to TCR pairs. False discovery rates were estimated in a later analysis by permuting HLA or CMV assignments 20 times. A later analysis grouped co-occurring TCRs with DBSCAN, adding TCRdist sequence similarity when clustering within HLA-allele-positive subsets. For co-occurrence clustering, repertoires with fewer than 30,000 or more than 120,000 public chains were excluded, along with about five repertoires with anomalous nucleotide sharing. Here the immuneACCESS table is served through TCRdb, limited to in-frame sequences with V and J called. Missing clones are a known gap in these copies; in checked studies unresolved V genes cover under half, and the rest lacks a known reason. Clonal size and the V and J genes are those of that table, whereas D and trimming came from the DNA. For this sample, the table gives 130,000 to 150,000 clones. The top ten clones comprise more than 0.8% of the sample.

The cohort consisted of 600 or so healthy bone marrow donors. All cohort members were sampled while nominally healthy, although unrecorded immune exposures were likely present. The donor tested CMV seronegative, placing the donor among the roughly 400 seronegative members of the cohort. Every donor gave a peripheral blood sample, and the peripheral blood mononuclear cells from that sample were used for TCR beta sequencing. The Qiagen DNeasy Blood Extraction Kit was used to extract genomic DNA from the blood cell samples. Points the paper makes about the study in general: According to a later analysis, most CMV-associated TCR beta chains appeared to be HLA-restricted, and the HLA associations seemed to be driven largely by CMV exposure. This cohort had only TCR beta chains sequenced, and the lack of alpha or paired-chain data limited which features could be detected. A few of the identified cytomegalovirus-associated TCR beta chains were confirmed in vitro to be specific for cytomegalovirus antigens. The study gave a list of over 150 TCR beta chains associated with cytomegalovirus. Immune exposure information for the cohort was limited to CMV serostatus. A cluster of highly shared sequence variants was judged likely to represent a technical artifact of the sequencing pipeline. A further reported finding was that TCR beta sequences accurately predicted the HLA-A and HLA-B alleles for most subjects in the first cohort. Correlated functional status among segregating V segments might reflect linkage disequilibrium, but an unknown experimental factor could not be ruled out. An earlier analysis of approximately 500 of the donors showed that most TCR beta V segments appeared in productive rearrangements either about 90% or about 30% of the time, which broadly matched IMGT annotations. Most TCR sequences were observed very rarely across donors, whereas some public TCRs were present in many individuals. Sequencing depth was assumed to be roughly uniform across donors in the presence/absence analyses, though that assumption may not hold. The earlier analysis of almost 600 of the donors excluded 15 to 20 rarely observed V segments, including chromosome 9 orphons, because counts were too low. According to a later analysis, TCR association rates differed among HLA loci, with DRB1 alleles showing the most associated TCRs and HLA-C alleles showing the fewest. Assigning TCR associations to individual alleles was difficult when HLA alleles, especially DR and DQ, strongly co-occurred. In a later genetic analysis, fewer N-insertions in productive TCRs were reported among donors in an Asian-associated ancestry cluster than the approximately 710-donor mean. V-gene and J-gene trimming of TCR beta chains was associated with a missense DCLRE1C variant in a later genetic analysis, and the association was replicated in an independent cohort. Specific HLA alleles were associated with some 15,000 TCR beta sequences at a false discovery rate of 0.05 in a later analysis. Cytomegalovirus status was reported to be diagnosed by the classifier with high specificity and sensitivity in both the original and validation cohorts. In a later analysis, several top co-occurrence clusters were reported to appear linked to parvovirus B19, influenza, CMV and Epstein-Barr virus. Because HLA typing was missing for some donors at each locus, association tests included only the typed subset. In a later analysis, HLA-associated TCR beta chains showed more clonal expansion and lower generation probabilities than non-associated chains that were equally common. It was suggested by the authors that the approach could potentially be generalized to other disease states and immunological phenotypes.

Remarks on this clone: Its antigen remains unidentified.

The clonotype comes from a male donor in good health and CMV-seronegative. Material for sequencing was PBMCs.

The CDR3 amino acid sequence is: CASFRGGNQPQHF. The DNA sequence is TGTGCCAGCTTCAGGGGCGGCAATCAGCCCCAGCATTTT. Recombination linked TRBV6-1 to TRBJ1-5, and possibly TRBD1, on 6 matching bases. The CDR3, cysteine through phenylalanine, is 13 amino acids long. Here the CDR3 DNA is all that survives: 39 bases in frame from base 1. According to the germline V gene, CDR1 reads MNHNS and CDR2 reads SASEGT. The V end loses 8 bases and the J end loses 2 bases, and a stretch of 10 bases separates them.